These T cell receptor beta chains were read from a single sample in a study of beta chain features in type 1 diabetes. Sequencing used immunoSEQ multiplex PCR; TCRdb keeps in-frame clones, though not all of them. The sample lists about 620,000 clones, 15% to 18% occurring once. Input material: naive CD4+ T cells from blood. The receptors were sampled from a man between 18 and 29 years old in good health. Each CDR3 is given without its conserved first and last residue. The order of the fields is clone size, V gene, CDR3 protein. The size entry is marked missing in some rows and otherwise reads once, few, many or a size class.

>-|TRBV19
ASSRRTESSYNSPLH
>few|TRBV28
ASSFNSYGYT
>few|TRBV9
ASSVGGRTGVSTDTQY
>few|TRBV29-1
SVGQPYEQY
>few|TRBV7-7
ASSMYRGGQETQY
>few|TRBV5-1
ASSGPQGNTEAF
>-|TRBV27
ASSPDAGANVLT
>many|TRBV7-9
ASKAGQGSEQY
>-|TRBV6-5
ASSFRGTGGSGYT
>few|TRBV7-3
ASSLTGTTNEKLF
>-|TRBV4-1
ASSQVYRGRASYEQY
>-|TRBV7-9
ASSLAVAGFSSNEQF
>-|TRBV7-2
ASSLVNRVSSYNEQF
>-|TRBV6-5
ASSYTLWRGSLEQF
>-|TRBV10-3
ARRATGPPWETQY
>-|TRBV5-1
ASSLAASGGPYEQY
>few|TRBV7-9
ASSQNTRPGQGTGTEAF
>-|TRBV4-3
ASSQEEWDRGPTASNYGYT
>few|TRBV7-2
ASNLAGTGSYNEQF
>-|TRBV18
ASSPPGLAGLSGANVLT
>few|TRBV18
ASSLGTGFDEQY
>few|TRBV15
ATSRAKEGARETQY
>-|TRBV5-4
ASSSSRRAGDS
>-|TRBV21-1
ASSKDSARRGQETQY
>-|TRBV6-6
ASSYSDRNTEAF
>few|TRBV10-3
AIKAPGRVPETQY
>-|TRBV2
ASSTDRVYEQY
>few|TRBV7-9
ASSLSVLRQGNSPLH